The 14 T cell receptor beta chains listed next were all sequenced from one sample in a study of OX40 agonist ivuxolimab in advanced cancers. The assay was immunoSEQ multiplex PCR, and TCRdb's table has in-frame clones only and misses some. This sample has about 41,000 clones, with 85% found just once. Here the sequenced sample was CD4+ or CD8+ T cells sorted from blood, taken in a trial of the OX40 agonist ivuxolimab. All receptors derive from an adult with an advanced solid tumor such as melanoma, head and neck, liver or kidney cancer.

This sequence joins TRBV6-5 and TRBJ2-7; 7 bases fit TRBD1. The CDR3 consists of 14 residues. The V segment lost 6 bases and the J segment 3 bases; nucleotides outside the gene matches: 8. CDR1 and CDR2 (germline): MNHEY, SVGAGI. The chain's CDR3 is CASRQGPSGYEQYF. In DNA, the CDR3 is TGTGCCAGCAGACAGGGGCCCTCAGGCTACGAGCAGTACTTC.

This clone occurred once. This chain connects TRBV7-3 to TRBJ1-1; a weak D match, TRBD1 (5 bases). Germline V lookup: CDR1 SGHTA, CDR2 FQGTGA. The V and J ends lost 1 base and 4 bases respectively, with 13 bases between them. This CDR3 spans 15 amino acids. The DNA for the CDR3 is TGTGCCAGCAGCTTAAGCGGGGGAGGGATCACTGAAGCTTTCTTT. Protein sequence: CASSLSGGGITEAFF.

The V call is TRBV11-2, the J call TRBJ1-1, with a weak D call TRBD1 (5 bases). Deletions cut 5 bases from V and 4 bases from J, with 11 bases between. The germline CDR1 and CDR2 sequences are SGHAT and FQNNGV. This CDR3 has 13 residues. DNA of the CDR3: TGTGCCAGCAGCACGCGGGGCAGCACTGAAGCTTTCTTT. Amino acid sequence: CASSTRGSTEAFF. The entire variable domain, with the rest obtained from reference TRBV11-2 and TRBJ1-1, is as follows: EAGVAQSPRYKIIEKRQSVAFWCNPISGHATLYWYQQILGQGPKLLIQFQNNGVVDDSQLPKDRFSAERLKGVDSTLKIQPAKLEDSAVYLCASSTRGSTEAFFGQGTRLTVV.

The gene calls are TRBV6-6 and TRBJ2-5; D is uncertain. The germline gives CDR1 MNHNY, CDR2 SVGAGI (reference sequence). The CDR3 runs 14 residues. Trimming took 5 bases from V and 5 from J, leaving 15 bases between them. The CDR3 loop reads CASSLLVMGETQYF. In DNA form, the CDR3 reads TGTGCCAGCAGTCTACTTGTAATGGGGGAGACCCAGTACTTC.

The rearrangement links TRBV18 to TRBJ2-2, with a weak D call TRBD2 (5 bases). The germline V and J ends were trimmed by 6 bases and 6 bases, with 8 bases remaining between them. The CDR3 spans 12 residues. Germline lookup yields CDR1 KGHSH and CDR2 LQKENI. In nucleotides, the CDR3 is TGTGCCAGCTCGTTACTAGCCGGGGAGCTGTTTTTT. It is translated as CASSLLAGELFF.

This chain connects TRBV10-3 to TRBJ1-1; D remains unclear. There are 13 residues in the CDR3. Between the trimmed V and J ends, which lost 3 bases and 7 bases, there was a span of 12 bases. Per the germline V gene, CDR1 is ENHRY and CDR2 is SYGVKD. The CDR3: CAISDVGRGEAFF. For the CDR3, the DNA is TGTGCCATCAGTGACGTAGGACGGGGTGAAGCTTTCTTT.

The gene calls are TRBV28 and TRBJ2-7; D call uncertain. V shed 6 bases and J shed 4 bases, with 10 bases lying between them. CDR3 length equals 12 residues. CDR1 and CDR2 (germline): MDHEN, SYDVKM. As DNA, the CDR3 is TGTGCCAGCAGGGCTCAGGTTTACGAGCAGTACTTC. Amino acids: CASRAQVYEQYF.

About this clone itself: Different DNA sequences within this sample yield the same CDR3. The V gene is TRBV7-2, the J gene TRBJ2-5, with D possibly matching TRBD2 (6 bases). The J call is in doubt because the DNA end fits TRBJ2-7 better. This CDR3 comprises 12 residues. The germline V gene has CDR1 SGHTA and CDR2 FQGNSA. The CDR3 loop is CASSLGRGEQYF. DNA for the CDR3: TGTGCCAGCAGCTTGGGGCGGGGCGAGCAGTACTTC.

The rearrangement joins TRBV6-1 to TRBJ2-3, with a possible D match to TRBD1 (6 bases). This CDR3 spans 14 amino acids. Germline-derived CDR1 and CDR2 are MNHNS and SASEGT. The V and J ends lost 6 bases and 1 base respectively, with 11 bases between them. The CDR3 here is CASRGAEGTDTQYF. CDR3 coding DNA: TGTGCCAGCAGGGGGGCGGAGGGCACAGATACGCAGTATTTT.

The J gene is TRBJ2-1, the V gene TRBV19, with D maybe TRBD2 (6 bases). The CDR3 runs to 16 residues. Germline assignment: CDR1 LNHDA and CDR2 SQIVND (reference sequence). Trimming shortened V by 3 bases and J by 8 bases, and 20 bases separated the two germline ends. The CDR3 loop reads CASSIVAGGPRYEQFF. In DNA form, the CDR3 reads TGTGCCAGTAGTATTGTAGCTGGAGGGCCAAGGTATGAGCAGTTCTTC.

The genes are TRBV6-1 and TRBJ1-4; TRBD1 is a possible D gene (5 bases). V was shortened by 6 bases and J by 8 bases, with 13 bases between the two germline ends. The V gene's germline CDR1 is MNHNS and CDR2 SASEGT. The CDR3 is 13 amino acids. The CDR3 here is CASREGPTEKLFF. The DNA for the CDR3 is TGTGCCAGCAGAGAGGGACCCACGGAAAAACTGTTTTTT.

The CDR3 region is CASSYSISPLNTEAFF. CDR3 nucleotides: TGTGCCAGCAGTTACTCGATTAGCCCATTGAACACTGAAGCTTTCTTT. This rearrangement joins TRBV6-5 to TRBJ1-1; D is unresolved. Deletions cut 0 bases from V and 0 bases from J, with 11 bases between. Germline V lookup: CDR1 MNHEY, CDR2 SVGAGI. The CDR3 has 16 amino acids.

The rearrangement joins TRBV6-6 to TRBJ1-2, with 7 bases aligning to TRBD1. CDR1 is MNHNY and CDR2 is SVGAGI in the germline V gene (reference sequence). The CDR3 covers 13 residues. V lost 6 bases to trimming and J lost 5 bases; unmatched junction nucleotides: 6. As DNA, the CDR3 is TGTGCCAGCAGCGGACAGGCGGGTTATGGCTACACCTTC. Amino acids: CASSGQAGYGYTF.

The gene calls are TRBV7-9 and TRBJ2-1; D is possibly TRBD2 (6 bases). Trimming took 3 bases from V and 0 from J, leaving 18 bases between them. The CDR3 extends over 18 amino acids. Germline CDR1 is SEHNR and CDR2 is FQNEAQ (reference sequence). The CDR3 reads CASSLKVSGYNSYNEQFF. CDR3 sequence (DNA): TGTGCCAGCAGCTTGAAGGTTAGCGGTTACAACTCCTACAATGAGCAGTTCTTC.